Listed here are 26 T cell receptor beta chains from one sample, sequenced in a study of vaccination and CD4 T cells after COVID-19 (dated by TCRdb to 2022 to 2024). Libraries were constructed by PCR. The sequencing machine was an Illumina iSeq 100. DNA from cultured CD4+ T cells underwent TCR sequencing with the Oncomine TCR Beta short-read assay at the Johns Hopkins FTIC core. TCRdb reran the public reads through fastp at Q25 and MiXCR, keeping productive beta chains. When rows share a CDR3 protein, they turn into one entry using the most common DNA and genes. This sample has roughly 7,300 distinct CDR3 sequences in its table, and roughly half of those were observed once. The ten largest clones represent roughly 35% of the sample. These receptors are not linked to any known antigen. The intended sense of this specimen's treatment or condition label: roughly nine-day PBMC culture with coronavirus spike peptide pools or control peptides (ViraFEST assay).

The sample consisted of CD4+ T cells from blood, cultured in vitro. These receptors all stem from a human donor who had recovered from COVID-19.

This clonotype showed up just a few times. The V call is TRBV7-6, the J call TRBJ1-6; tentative D call: TRBD1 (6 bases). The CDR3 contains 15 residues. Looked up from germline, CDR1 is SGHVS and CDR2 is FNYEAQ. V gave up 1 base and J gave up 6 bases, with 10 bases separating them. The CDR3 reads CASSLDGGGNSPLHF. DNA for the CDR3: TGTGCCAGCAGCTTAGACGGGGGCGGTAATTCACCCCTCCACTTT.

This clonotype was observed a handful of times. The gene calls are TRBV6-2 or TRBV6-3 and TRBJ1-5, with D hard to call. V was clipped by 5 bases and J by 1 base, with 12 bases between them. The V gene's germline CDR1 is MNHEY and CDR2 SVGEGT. The CDR3 is 15 amino acids. CDR3 residues: CASSPGRSSNQPQHF. CDR3 in DNA: TGTGCCAGCAGTCCGGGTCGAAGCAGCAATCAGCCCCAGCATTTT.

The genes are TRBV7-2 and TRBJ1-3; no clear D gene. CDR3 length: 15 amino acids. The germline CDR1 and CDR2 sequences are SGHTA and FQGNSA. V was shortened by 1 base and J by 5 bases, with 12 bases between the two germline ends. CDR3: CASSLVAAERNTIYF. In DNA form, the CDR3 reads TGTGCCAGCAGCTTAGTTGCCGCAGAAAGAAACACCATATATTTT. Full variable domain (outside the CDR3, taken from reference TRBV7-2 and TRBJ1-3): GAGVSQSPSNKVTEKGKDVELRCDPISGHTALYWYRQSLGQGLEFLIYFQGNSAPDKSGLPSDRFSAERTGGSVSTLTIQRTQQEDSAVYLCASSLVAAERNTIYFGEGSWLTVV.

In its sample, this clonotype was seen once. The V gene is TRBV28, the J gene TRBJ1-1, with D tentatively TRBD1 (6 bases). V lost 6 bases and J lost 5, with 19 bases in between. Germline-derived CDR1 and CDR2 are MDHEN and SYDVKM. The CDR3 length is 15 residues. The CDR3 DNA reads TGTGCCAGCAGCTCCCCATCGGGGGGCAGAACTGAAGCTTTCTTT. Translated: CASSSPSGGRTEAFF.

CDR3 loop: CASSPTGVVTEAFF. The CDR3 DNA follows: TGTGCCAGCAGTCCCACAGGGGTTGTTACTGAAGCTTTCTTT. This chain joins TRBV27 and TRBJ1-1; 7 positions match TRBD1. The CDR3 extends over 14 amino acids. Losses at the gene ends were 5 bases for V and 5 bases for J; bases not matched to a gene: 8. Germline CDR1 reads MNHEY; CDR2 reads SMNVEV (reference sequence).

V usage is TRBV28 and J usage is TRBJ2-5; 7 positions agree with TRBD2. The junction had 3 bases not matched to a gene; V was cut back by 2 bases and J by 3 bases. Germline CDR1 and CDR2: MDHEN and SYDVKM. The CDR3 has 14 amino acids. The CDR3 sequence: CASSLAGAKETQYF. The DNA of the CDR3 is TGTGCCAGCAGTTTAGCGGGAGCCAAAGAGACCCAGTACTTC.

This clonotype was seen a handful of times. CDR3 amino acids: CSARGQTGGFTEAFF. The CDR3 nucleotides read TGCAGTGCTAGAGGACAGACAGGGGGATTCACTGAAGCTTTCTTT. The rearrangement links TRBV20-1 to TRBJ1-1; 9 nucleotides agree with TRBD1. V shed 1 base, J shed 4 bases, and the junction held 7 bases outside the gene matches. This CDR3 is 15 amino acids long. Germline CDR1 reads DFQATT; CDR2 reads SNEGSKA (reference sequence).

This clonotype has a handful of counts. J is TRBJ2-3 and V is TRBV19; 8 bases are a match to TRBD2. V trimming: 6 bases; J trimming: 5 bases; junction bases outside the gene matches: 19. CDR1 is LNHDA, CDR2 SQIVND, per germline (reference sequence). This CDR3 has 18 residues. CDR3 loop: CASSLRIAPAGAVDTQYF. The CDR3 coding sequence is TGTGCCAGTAGCCTCCGTATAGCACCAGCGGGAGCCGTAGATACGCAGTATTTT.

The rearrangement links TRBV7-9 to TRBJ1-1; no reliable D call. This CDR3 comprises 13 residues. Germline CDR1 reads SEHNR; CDR2 reads FQNEAQ (reference sequence). V lost 3 bases, J lost 4 bases, and 9 bases lay in between. CDR3 loop: CASSFTGPTEAFF. CDR3 coding DNA: TGTGCCAGCAGCTTCACGGGCCCCACTGAAGCTTTCTTT.

In this sample, this clonotype turned up a few times. V gene TRBV28 combines with J gene TRBJ1-1; 8 bases map to TRBD1. Germline assignment: CDR1 MDHEN and CDR2 SYDVKM. The length of the CDR3 is 18 residues. Germline trimming cut 4 bases from V and 3 bases from J; bases unmatched to any gene: 16. The CDR3 DNA sequence: TGTGCCAGCAGTTATGATTGGACAGGGACTAGTAGGTACACTGAAGCTTTCTTT. It is translated as CASSYDWTGTSRYTEAFF.

The V call is TRBV14, the J call TRBJ2-5, with D possibly being TRBD2 (5 bases). CDR3 size: 16 residues. V was clipped by 3 bases and J by 4 bases, with 18 bases between them. Germline V lookup: CDR1 SGHDN, CDR2 FVKESK. CDR3 coding DNA: TGTGCCAGCAGCCATATCGTCATCGGGGTAGGAGAGACCCAGTACTTC. It is translated as CASSHIVIGVGETQYF.

The gene calls are TRBV4-2 and TRBJ1-1, with 7 nucleotides matching TRBD1. This CDR3 has 15 amino acids. The germline gives CDR1 LGHNA, CDR2 YNFKEQ. The V gene end was trimmed by 3 bases and the J gene end by 5 bases; junction bases not matched to a gene: 9. CDR3 nucleotide sequence: TGTGCCAGCAGCCATCTTGACAGGGAGGGGACTGAAGCTTTCTTT. This gives the protein CASSHLDREGTEAFF.

The chain combines TRBV5-4 with TRBJ2-3, with TRBD2 matching 12 bases. The length of the CDR3 is 17 residues. V shed 0 bases, J shed 2 bases, and the junction held 4 bases outside the gene matches. From germline, CDR1 is SGHNT and CDR2 YYREEE (reference sequence). CDR3 protein: CASSLGGLAGYTDTQYF. CDR3 DNA sequence: TGTGCCAGCAGCTTGGGAGGACTAGCGGGATACACAGATACGCAGTATTTT.

V and J are TRBV2 and TRBJ2-1; TRBD2 aligns across 7 bases. CDR1 SNHLY and CDR2 FYNNEI come from the germline V gene. V lost 8 bases, J lost 3 bases, and 16 bases stayed unmatched. The CDR3 totals 17 residues. In DNA, the CDR3 is TGTGCCAGCGGTGGCCTAATGGGGGGGAGGGACTACAATGAGCAGTTCTTC. It is translated as CASGGLMGGRDYNEQFF.

The gene calls are TRBV6-1 and TRBJ2-5; 12 positions agree with TRBD2. The V gene end was trimmed by 6 bases and the J gene end by 7 bases; junction bases not matched to a gene: 15. CDR1 MNHNS and CDR2 SASEGT come from the germline V gene. CDR3 size: 17 residues. For the CDR3, the DNA is TGTGCCAGCAGCCTCCGGCCGCCTAGCGGGAGGGCCTGGACCCAGTACTTC. This translates into CASSLRPPSGRAWTQYF.

J is TRBJ2-4 and V is TRBV2, with D perhaps given as TRBD1 or TRBD2 (5 bases each). The CDR3 length is 15 residues. V lost 4 bases to trimming and J lost 0 bases, with 10 bases between them. Germline loops: CDR1 SNHLY, CDR2 FYNNEI. CDR3 loop: CASSGGSAAKNIQYF. The CDR3 DNA sequence: TGTGCCAGCAGTGGGGGGTCCGCAGCCAAAAACATTCAGTACTTC.

This rearrangement joins TRBV16 to TRBJ1-1; TRBD1 matches 8 bases. This CDR3 spans 15 amino acids. Germline CDR1 is KGHSY and CDR2 is FQNENV. V lost 3 bases, J lost 4 bases, and 7 bases stayed unmatched. The CDR3 nucleotides are TGTGCCAGCAGCCACCTCAGGGGGCTCGGCACTGAAGCTTTCTTT. It codes for CASSHLRGLGTEAFF. Based on the CDR3 plus reference TRBV16 and TRBJ1-1, the full variable domain is GEEVAQTPKHLVRGEGQKAKLYCAPIKGHSYVFWYQQVLKNEFKFLISFQNENVFDETGMPKERFSAKCLPNSPCSLEIQATKLEDSAVYFCASSHLRGLGTEAFFGQGTRLTVV.

The chain combines TRBV28 with TRBJ1-3; no clear D. The CDR3 covers 14 residues. Trimming pared 7 bases from V and 3 bases from J, leaving 13 bases between. Per the germline V gene, CDR1 is MDHEN and CDR2 is SYDVKM. The CDR3: CASKAGGYGNTIYF. In nucleotides, the CDR3 is TGTGCCAGCAAGGCAGGAGGGTATGGAAACACCATATATTTT.

This chain uses TRBV6-4 with TRBJ2-1; 11 bases match TRBD2. Germline V gives CDR1 MRHNA, CDR2 SNTAGT. V gave up 0 bases and J gave up 6 bases; unmatched junction bases: 1. CDR3 length: 15 residues. The CDR3 region has the DNA TGTGCCAGCAGTGACTCTAGCGGGGGGGCCAATGAGCAGTTCTTC. Translating gives CASSDSSGGANEQFF.

This clonotype has just a few counts. The genes are TRBV15 and TRBJ2-7; D unresolved. V shed 0 bases and J shed 6 bases, with 12 bases lying between them. Germline values: CDR1 LNHNV, CDR2 YYDKDF (reference sequence). The CDR3 length is 14 residues. The CDR3 nucleotides read TGTGCCACCAGCAGAGATCTCCTGCTCGGCGAGCAGTACTTC. Protein product: CATSRDLLLGEQYF.

The chain has TRBV6-1 and TRBJ2-2; TRBD1 is a possible D gene (5 bases). Trimming shortened V by 5 bases and J by 1 base, and 8 bases separated the two germline ends. The CDR3 consists of 14 residues. CDR1 is MNHNS and CDR2 is SASEGT in the germline V gene. CDR3 amino acids: CASSPGQNTGELFF. The CDR3 DNA follows: TGTGCCAGCAGTCCTGGACAGAACACCGGGGAGCTGTTTTTT.

The V and J genes are TRBV20-1 and TRBJ2-2; weak D call: TRBD1 (6 bases). Trimming took off 2 bases at V and 8 bases at J, with 15 bases between the two ends. CDR3 length equals 14 residues. In germline, CDR1 is DFQATT, CDR2 SNEGSKA (reference sequence). CDR3 amino acids: CSARPDRPEGELFF. The CDR3 DNA reads as TGCAGTGCTAGACCCGACAGGCCTGAGGGGGAGCTGTTTTTT.

The chain carries TRBV7-2 and TRBJ2-1; 9 nucleotides agree with TRBD2. There are 14 residues in the CDR3. Germline trimming cut 6 bases from V and 8 bases from J; bases unmatched to any gene: 8. Germline loops: CDR1 SGHTA, CDR2 FQGNSA. This CDR3 is CASRKGGGGDEQFF. CDR3 in DNA: TGTGCCAGCAGAAAGGGCGGGGGGGGAGATGAGCAGTTCTTC.

The rearrangement uses TRBV7-2 and TRBJ1-1; unclear D gene. Trimming took 5 bases from V and 0 from J, leaving 10 bases between them. This CDR3 is built from 14 residues. Germline CDR1 is SGHTA and CDR2 is FQGNSA. CDR3 nucleotide sequence: TGTGCCAGCAGCCATCAAACGATGAACACTGAAGCTTTCTTT. Translated, it gives CASSHQTMNTEAFF.

In its sample, this clonotype was seen a few times. This rearrangement joins TRBV5-1 to TRBJ1-1; no firm D call. Trimming shortened V by 4 bases and J by 5 bases, and 21 bases separated the two germline ends. The CDR3 extends over 16 amino acids. The germline V gene has CDR1 SGHRS and CDR2 YFSETQ. The CDR3: CASSPSEEGRRTEAFF. The CDR3 DNA is TGCGCCAGCAGCCCATCCGAGGAGGGTAGGAGGACTGAAGCTTTCTTT. The variable domain in full, with the rest retrieved from reference TRBV5-1 and TRBJ1-1, is KAGVTQTPRYLIKTRGQQVTLSCSPISGHRSVSWYQQTPGQGLQFLFEYFSETQRNKGNFPGRFSGRQFSNSRSEMNVSTLELGDSALYLCASSPSEEGRRTEAFFGQGTRLTVV.

The chain recombines TRBV27 with TRBJ2-3, with 9 bases identical to TRBD1. CDR3 size: 14 residues. The junction had 8 bases not matched to a gene; V was cut back by 5 bases and J by 8 bases. Germline CDR1 is MNHEY and CDR2 is SMNVEV (reference sequence). CDR3 amino acids: CASSPRDRETTQYF. The CDR3 region has the DNA TGTGCCAGCAGTCCAAGGGACAGGGAGACTACGCAGTATTTT.